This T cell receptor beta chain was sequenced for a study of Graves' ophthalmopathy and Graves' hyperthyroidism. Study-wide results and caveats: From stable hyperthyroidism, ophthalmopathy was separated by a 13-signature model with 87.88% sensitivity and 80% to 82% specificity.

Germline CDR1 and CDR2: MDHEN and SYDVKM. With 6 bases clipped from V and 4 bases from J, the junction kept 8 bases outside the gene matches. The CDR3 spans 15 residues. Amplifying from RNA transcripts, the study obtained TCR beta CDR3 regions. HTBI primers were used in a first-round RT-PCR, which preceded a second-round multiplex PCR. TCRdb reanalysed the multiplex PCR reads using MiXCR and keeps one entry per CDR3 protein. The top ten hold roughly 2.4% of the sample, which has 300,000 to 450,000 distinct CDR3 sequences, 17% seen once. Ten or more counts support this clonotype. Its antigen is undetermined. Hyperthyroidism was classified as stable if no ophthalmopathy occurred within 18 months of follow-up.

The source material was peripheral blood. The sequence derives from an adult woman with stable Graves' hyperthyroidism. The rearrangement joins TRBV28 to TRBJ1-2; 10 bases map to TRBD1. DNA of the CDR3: TGTGCCAGCAGCCCGGGGGACAGGGGTAGCTATGGCTACACCTTC. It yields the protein CASSPGDRGSYGYTF.